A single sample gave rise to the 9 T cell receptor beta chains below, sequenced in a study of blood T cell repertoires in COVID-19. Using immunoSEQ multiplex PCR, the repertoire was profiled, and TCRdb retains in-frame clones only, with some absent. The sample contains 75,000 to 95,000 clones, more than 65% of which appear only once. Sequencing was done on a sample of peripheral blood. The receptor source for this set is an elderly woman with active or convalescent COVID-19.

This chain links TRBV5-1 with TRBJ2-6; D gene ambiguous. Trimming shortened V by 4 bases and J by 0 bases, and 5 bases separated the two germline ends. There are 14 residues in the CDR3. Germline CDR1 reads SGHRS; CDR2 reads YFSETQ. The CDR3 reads CASSRSSGANVLTF. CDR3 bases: TGCGCCAGCAGCAGGAGCTCTGGGGCCAACGTCCTGACTTTC.

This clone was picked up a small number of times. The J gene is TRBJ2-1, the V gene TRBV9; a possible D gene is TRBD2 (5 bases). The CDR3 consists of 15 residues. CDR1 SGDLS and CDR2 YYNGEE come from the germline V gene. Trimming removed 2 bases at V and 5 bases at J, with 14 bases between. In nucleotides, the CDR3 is TGTGCCAGCAGCGTGCGATTGCGGGCGAACAATGAGCAGTTCTTC. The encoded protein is CASSVRLRANNEQFF. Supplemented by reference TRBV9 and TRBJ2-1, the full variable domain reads DSGVTQTPKHLITATGQRVTLRCSPRSGDLSVYWYQQSLDQGLQFLIQYYNGEERAKGNILERFSAQQFPDLHSELNLSSLELGDSALYFCASSVRLRANNEQFFGPGTRLTVL.

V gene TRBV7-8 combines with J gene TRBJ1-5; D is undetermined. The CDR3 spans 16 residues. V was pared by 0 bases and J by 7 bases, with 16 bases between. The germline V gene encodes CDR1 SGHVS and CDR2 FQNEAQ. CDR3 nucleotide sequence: TGTGCCAGCAGCTTAGCGGAAATGATCTTCGGGCAGCCCCAGCATTTT. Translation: CASSLAEMIFGQPQHF.

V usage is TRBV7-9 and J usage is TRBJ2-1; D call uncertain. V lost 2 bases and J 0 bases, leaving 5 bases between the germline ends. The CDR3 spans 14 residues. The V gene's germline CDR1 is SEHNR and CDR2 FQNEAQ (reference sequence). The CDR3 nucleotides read TGTGCCAGCAGCTTATCGAGCTCCTACAATGAGCAGTTCTTC. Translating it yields CASSLSSSYNEQFF.

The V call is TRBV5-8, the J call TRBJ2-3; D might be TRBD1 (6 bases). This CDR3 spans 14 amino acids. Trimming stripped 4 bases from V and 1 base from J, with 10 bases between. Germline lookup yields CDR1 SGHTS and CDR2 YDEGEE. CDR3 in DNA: TGTGCCAGCAGCGTCCGACAGGGCACAGATACGCAGTATTTT. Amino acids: CASSVRQGTDTQYF. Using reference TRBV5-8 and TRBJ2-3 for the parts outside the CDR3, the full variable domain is EAGVTQSPTHLIKTRGQQATLRCSPISGHTSVYWYQQALGLGLQFLLWYDEGEERNRGNFPPRFSGRQFPNYSSELNVNALELEDSALYLCASSVRQGTDTQYFGPGTRLTVL.

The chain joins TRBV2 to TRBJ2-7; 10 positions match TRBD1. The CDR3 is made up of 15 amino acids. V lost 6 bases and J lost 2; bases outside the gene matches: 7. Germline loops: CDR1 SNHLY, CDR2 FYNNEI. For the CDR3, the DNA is TGTGCCAGCAGAAGCCGGGACAGGGGTACCTACGAGCAGTACTTC. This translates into CASRSRDRGTYEQYF. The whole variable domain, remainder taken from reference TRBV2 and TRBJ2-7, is EPEVTQTPSHQVTQMGQEVILRCVPISNHLYFYWYRQILGQKVEFLVSFYNNEISEKSEIFDDQFSVERPDGSNFTLKIRSTKLEDSAMYFCASRSRDRGTYEQYFGPGTRLTVT.

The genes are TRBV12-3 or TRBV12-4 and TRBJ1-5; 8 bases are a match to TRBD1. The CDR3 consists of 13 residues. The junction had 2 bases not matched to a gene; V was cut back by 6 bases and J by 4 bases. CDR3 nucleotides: TGTGCCAGCAGCAGGACAGGGAATCAGCCCCAGCATTTT. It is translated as CASSRTGNQPQHF.

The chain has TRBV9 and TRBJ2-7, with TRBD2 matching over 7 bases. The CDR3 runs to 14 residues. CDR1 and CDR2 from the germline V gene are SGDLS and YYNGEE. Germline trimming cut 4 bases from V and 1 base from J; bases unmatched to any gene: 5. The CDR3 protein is CASSMGGKSYEQYF. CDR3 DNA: TGTGCCAGCAGCATGGGGGGGAAGTCCTACGAGCAGTACTTC.

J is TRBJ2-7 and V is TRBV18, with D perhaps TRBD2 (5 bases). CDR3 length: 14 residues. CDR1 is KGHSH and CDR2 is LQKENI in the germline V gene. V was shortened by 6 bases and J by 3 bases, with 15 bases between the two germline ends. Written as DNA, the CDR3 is TGTGCCAGCTCCCGCGGGTTCGGGCACTACGAGCAGTACTTC. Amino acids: CASSRGFGHYEQYF.